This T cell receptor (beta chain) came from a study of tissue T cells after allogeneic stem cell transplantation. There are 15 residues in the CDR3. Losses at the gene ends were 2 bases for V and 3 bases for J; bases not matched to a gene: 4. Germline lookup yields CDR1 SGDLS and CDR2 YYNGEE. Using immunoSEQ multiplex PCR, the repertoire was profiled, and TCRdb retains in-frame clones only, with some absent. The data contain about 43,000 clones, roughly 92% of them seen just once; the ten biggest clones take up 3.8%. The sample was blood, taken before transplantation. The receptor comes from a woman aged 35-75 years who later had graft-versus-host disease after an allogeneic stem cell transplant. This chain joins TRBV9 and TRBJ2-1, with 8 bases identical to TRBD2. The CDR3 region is CASSVSGGNYNEQFF. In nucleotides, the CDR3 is TGTGCCAGCAGCGTTTCGGGAGGGAACTACAATGAGCAGTTCTTC.